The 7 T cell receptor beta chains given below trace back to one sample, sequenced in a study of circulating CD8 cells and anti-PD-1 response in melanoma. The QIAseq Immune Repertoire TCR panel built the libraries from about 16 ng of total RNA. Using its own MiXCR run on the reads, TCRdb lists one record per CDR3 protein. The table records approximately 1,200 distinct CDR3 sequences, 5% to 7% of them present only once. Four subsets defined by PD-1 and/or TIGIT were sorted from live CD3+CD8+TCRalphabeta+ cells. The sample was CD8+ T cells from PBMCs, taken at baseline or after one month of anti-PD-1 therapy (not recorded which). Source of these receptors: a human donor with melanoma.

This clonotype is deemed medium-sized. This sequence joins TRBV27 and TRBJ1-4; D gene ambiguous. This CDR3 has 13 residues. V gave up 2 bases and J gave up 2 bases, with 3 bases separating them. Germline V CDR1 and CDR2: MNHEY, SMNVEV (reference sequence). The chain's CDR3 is CASSLRTNEKLFF. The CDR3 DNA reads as TGTGCCAGCAGTTTACGGACTAATGAAAAACTGTTTTTT.

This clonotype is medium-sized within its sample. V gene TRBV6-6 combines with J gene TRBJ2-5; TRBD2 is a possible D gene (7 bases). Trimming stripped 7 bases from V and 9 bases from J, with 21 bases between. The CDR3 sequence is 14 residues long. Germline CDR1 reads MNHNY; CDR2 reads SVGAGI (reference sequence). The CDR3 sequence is CASTPVGGAESQYF. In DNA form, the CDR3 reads TGTGCCAGCACCCCCGTAGGGGGGGCTGAGTCCCAGTACTTC.

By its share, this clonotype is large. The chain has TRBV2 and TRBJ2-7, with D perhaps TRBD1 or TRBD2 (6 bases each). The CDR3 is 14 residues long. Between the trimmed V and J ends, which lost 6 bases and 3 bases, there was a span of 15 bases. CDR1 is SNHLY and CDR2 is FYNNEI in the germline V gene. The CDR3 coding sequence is TGTGCCAGCAGGCCGGGGGCGTTCTACTACGAGCAGTACTTC. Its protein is CASRPGAFYYEQYF.

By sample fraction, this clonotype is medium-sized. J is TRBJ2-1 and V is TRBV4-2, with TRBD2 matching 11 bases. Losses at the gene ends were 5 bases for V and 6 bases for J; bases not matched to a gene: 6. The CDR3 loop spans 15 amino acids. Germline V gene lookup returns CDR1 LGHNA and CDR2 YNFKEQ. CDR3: CASSETGTSGNEQFF. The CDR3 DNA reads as TGTGCCAGCAGCGAAACCGGGACTAGCGGCAATGAGCAGTTCTTC.

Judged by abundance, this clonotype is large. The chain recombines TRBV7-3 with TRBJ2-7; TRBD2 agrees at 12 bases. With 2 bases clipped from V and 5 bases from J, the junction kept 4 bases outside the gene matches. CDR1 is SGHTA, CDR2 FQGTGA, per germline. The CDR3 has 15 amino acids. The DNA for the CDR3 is TGTGCCAGCAGCTTACTAGCGGGGGGGCCGAACGAGCAGTACTTC. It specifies CASSLLAGGPNEQYF.

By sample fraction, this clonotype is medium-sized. CDR3 coding DNA: TGTGCCAGCAGCTTCGGTTCCTACGAGCAGTACTTC. This sequence encodes CASSFGSYEQYF. The chain couples TRBV7-9 to TRBJ2-7; D gene uncertain. Trimming shortened V by 3 bases and J by 1 base, and 4 bases separated the two germline ends. Looked up from germline, CDR1 is SEHNR and CDR2 is FQNEAQ (reference sequence). This CDR3 spans 12 amino acids.

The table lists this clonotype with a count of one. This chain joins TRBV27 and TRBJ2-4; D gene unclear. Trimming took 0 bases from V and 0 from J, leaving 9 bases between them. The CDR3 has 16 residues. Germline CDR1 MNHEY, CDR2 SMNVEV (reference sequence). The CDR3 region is CASSLSAASAKNIQYF. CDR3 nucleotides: TGTGCCAGCAGTTTATCGGCAGCCTCAGCCAAAAACATTCAGTACTTC.